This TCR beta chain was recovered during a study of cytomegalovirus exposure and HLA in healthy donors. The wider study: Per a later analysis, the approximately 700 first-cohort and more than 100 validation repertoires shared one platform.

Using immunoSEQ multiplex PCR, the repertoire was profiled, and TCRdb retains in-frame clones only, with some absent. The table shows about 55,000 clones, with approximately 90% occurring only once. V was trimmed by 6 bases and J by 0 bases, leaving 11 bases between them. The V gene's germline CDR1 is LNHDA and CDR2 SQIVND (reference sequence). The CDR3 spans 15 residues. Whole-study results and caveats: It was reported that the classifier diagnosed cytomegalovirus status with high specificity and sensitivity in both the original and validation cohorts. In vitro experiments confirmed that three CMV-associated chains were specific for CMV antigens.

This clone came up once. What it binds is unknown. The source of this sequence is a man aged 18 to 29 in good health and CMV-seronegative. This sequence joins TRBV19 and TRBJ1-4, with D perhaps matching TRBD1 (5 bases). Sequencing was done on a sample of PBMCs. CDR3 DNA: TGTGCCAGTAGCCTCGGGGGGGCAACTAATGAAAAACTGTTTTTT. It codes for CASSLGGATNEKLFF.